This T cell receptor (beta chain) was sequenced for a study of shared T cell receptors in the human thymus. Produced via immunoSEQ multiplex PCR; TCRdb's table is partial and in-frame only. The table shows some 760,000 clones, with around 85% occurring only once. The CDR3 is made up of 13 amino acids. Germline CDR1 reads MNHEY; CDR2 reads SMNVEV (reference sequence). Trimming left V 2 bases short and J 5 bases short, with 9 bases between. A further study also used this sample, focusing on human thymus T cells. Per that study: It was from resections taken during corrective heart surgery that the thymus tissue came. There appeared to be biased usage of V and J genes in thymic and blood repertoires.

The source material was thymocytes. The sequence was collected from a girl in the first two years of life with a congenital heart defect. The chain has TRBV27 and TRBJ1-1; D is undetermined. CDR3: CASSLKGGTEAFF. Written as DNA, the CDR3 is TGTGCCAGCAGTTTAAAGGGAGGAACTGAAGCTTTCTTT.